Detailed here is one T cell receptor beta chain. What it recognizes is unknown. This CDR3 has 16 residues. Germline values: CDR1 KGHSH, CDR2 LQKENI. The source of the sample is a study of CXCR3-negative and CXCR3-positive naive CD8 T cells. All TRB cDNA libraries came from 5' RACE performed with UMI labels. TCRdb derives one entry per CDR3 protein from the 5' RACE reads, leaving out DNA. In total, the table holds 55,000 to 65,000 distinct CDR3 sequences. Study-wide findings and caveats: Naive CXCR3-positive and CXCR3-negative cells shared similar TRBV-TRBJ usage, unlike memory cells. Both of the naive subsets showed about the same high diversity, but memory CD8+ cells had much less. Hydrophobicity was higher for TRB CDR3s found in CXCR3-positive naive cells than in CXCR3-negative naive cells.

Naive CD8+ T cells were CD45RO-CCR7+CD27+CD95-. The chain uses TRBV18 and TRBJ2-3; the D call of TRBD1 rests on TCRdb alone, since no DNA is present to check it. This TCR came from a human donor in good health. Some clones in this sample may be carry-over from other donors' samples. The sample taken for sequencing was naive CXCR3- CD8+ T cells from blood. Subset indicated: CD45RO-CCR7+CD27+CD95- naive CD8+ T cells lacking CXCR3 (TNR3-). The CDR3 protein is CASSPRSGGITDTQYF.